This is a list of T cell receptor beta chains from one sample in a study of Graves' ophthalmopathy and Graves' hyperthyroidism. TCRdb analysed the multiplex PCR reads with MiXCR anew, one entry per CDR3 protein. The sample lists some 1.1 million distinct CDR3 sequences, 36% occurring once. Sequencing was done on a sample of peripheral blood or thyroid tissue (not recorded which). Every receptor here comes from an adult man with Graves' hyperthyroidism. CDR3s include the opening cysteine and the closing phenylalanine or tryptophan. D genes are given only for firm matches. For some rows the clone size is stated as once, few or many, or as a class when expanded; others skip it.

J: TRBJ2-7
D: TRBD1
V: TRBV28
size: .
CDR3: CASRTEGAGYEQYF
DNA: TGTGCCAGCAGGACAGAGGGGGCAGGCTACGAGCAGTACTTC

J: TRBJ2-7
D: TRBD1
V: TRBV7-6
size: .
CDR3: CASATPMTGGAPYEQYF
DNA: TGTGCCAGCGCCACACCGATGACAGGGGGCGCCCCCTACGAGCAGTACTTC

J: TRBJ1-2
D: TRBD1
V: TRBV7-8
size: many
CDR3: CASSLQRSLDRVVVGYTF
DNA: TGTGCCAGCAGCCTACAACGCTCATTAGACAGGGTCGTAGTTGGCTACACCTTC

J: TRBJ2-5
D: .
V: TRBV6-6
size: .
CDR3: CASSPKGGSSETQYF
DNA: TGTGCCAGCAGTCCGAAGGGGGGAAGTTCGGAGACCCAGTACTTC

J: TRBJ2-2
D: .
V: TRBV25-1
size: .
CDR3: CACSAARGYTGELFF
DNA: TGTGCCTGCAGTGCAGCCAGAGGATACACCGGGGAGCTGTTTTTT

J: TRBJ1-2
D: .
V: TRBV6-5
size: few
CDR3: CASSQTDRYYGYTF
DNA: TGTGCCAGCAGTCAAACGGACAGATACTATGGCTACACCTTC

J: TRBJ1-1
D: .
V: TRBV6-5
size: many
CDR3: CASSYSGGAVNTEAFF
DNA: TGTGCCAGCAGTTACTCGGGAGGGGCGGTGAACACTGAAGCTTTCTTT

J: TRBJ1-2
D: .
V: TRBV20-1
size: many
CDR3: CSAREGPNYGYTF
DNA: TGCAGTGCTAGAGAGGGACCTAACTATGGCTACACCTTC

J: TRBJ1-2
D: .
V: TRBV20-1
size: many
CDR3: CSTSPVWNGYTF
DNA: TGCAGTACTTCCCCGGTTTGGAATGGCTACACCTTC

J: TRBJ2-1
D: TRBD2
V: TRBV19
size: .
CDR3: CASSMLGGSIYNEQFF
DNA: TGTGCCAGTAGTATGTTGGGCGGGAGTATCTACAATGAGCAGTTCTTC

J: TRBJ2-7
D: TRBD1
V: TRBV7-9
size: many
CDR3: CASSGTVGQYF
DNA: TGTGCCAGCAGCGGGACAGTCGGGCAGTACTTC

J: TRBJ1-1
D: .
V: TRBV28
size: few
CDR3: CASSIANEAFF
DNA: TGTGCCAGCAGTATCGCAAATGAAGCTTTCTTT

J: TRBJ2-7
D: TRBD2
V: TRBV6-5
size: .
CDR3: CASTLGLASYEQYF
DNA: TGTGCCAGCACTCTCGGACTAGCGAGCTACGAGCAGTACTTC

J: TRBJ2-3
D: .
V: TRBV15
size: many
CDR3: CATSRGQATDTQYF
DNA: TGTGCCACCAGCAGAGGACAGGCCACAGATACGCAGTATTTT

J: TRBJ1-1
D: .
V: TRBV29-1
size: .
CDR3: CSVDSGRIGGDNLAFF
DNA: TGCAGCGTTGATAGCGGGAGGATAGGCGGGGATAATTTGGCTTTCTTT

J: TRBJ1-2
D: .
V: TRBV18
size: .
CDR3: CASSTGEDYGYTF
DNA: TGTGCCAGCTCGACAGGCGAGGACTATGGCTACACCTTC

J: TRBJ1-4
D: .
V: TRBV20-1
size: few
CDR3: CSARARRFGEKLFF
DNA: TGCAGTGCTAGAGCGCGTCGTTTCGGTGAAAAACTGTTTTTT

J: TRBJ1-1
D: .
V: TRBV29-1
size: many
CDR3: CSVEVRDTEAFF
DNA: TGCAGCGTTGAGGTCAGGGACACTGAAGCTTTCTTT

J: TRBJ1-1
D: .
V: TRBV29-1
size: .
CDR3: CSLNKPNTEAFF
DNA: TGCAGCTTAAACAAGCCGAACACTGAAGCTTTCTTT

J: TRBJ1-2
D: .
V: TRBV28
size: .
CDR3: CASSLYSGTLRGVGYTF
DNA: TGTGCCAGCAGTCTATACTCCGGGACTCTTCGGGGAGTCGGCTACACCTTC

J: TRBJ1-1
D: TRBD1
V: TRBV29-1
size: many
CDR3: CSVENEQGWGTEAFF
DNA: TGCAGCGTTGAGAACGAACAGGGGTGGGGCACTGAAGCTTTCTTT

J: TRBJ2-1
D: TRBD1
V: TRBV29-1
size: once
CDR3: CSVRTGGYNEQFF
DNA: TGCAGCGTCCGGACAGGGGGTTACAATGAGCAGTTCTTC

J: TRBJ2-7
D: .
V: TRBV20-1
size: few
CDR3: CSAQDTVEGTSYEQYF
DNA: TGCAGTGCTCAGGATACGGTCGAGGGAACCTCCTACGAGCAGTACTTC

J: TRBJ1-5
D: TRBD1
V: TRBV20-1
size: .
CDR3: CSASLGQGVDSNQPQHF
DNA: TGCAGTGCTAGCTTGGGACAGGGTGTGGATAGCAATCAGCCCCAGCATTTT

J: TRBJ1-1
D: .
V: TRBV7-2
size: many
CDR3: CASSLVSYAEAFF
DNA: TGTGCCAGCAGCTTAGTGTCCTACGCTGAAGCTTTCTTT

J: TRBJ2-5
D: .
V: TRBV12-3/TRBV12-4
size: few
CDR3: CASSPVTGSQETQYF
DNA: TGTGCCAGCAGTCCGGTTACAGGGAGTCAAGAGACCCAGTACTTC

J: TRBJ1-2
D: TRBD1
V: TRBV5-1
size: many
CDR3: CASSGGQARTYGYTF
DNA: TGCGCCAGCAGCGGAGGACAGGCCCGGACCTATGGCTACACCTTC

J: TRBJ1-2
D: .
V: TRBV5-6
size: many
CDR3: CASSQAGIGYTF
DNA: TGTGCCAGCAGTCAGGCCGGGATCGGCTACACCTTC

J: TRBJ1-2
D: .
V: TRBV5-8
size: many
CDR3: CASSIYERTAFYGYTF
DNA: TGTGCCAGCAGCATCTACGAAAGGACAGCCTTCTATGGCTACACCTTC

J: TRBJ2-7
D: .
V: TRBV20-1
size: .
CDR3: CSARHQEQYF
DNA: TGCAGTGCTAGGCACCAAGAGCAGTACTTC

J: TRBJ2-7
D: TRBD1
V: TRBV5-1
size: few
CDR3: CASSSGAGTGTYEQYF
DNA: TGCGCCAGCAGCTCCGGGGCCGGGACAGGGACCTACGAGCAGTACTTC

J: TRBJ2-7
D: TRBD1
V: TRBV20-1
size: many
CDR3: CSAMGTGASYEQYF
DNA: TGCAGTGCTATGGGGACAGGGGCCTCCTACGAGCAGTACTTC

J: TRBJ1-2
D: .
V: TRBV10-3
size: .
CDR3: CAISAWGFSDGYTF
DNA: TGTGCCATCAGTGCCTGGGGCTTCTCCGATGGCTACACCTTC